This TCR beta chain was captured in a study of Ad26.COV2.S vaccination and SARS-CoV-2 variants. At the level of the study: Enrollment placed the donor in the COV1001 Ad26.COV2.S trial arm. Dosing was one shot or two shots 56 days apart. Findings of the study overall: Relative to placebo recipients, vaccine recipients exhibited elevated spike-specific TCR breadth.

Documented treatment: around 19 received Ad26.COV2.S at low or high dose, single or two shots; roughly 5 received placebo; per-sample allocation not given. Repertoires come from day 63 after the first vaccine or placebo injection. As to this clone: Its antigen is unidentified.

Clones were read by immunoSEQ multiplex PCR, and TCRdb kept only the in-frame ones, dropping some. The profile covers approximately 480,000 clones, with around 85% appearing a single time and roughly 13% taken by the ten largest. The ends lost 1 base at V and 2 bases at J; junction bases unmatched: 8. The CDR3 has 17 residues. From germline, CDR1 is KGHSH and CDR2 LQKENI. The source is a person aged 18-60 years who received the Ad26.COV2.S COVID-19 vaccine or a placebo. This chain joins TRBV18 and TRBJ2-1; 7 bases align to TRBD1. The sequencing here drew on peripheral blood, taken in a trial of Ad26.COV2.S vaccine versus placebo. The CDR3 region has the DNA TGTGCCAGCTCACCACAGACGGGGACAGTTCCCTACAATGAGCAGTTCTTC. Its translation is CASSPQTGTVPYNEQFF.